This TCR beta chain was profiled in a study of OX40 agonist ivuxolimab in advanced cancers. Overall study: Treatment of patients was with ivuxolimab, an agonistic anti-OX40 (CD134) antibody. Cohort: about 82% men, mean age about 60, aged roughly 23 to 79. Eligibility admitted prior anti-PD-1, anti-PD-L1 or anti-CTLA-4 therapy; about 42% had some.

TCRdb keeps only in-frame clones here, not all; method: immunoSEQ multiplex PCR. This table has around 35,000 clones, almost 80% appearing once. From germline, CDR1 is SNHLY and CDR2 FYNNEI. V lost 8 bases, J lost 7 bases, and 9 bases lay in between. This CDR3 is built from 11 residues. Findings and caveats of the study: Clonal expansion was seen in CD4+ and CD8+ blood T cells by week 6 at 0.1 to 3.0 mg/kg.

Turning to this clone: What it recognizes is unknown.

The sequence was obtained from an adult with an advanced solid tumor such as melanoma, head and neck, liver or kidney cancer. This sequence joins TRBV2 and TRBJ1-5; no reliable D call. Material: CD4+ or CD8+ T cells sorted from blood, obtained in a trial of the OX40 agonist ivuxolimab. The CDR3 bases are TGTGCCAGCGCCGAGGGCCAGCCCCAGCATTTT. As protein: CASAEGQPQHF.